This TCR beta chain was recorded in a study of PD-L1 blockade in urothelial cancer. Whole-study context: Treatment start was followed by blood analysis at 3 weeks (second dose) and again at 6 weeks.

Time point described: pretreatment peripheral blood. Study observations and caveats: Tumor-linked clones in blood grew more by 3 weeks in durable-benefit patients.

From germline, CDR1 is SGHRS and CDR2 YFSETQ. V was clipped by 1 base and J by 3 bases, with 17 bases between them. CDR3 length equals 16 residues. TCRdb keeps only in-frame clones here, not all; method: immunoSEQ multiplex PCR. The sample records tens of thousands of clones, 84% being singletons. A word on this clone: Antigen unknown.

The TCR sequence derives from a woman in her sixties or seventies with urothelial cancer. V usage is TRBV5-1 and J usage is TRBJ2-7; perhaps TRBD2 as D (6 bases). This sample comprised PBMCs, obtained around atezolizumab (anti-PD-L1) treatment. The CDR3 protein is CASSLKVGDSRYEQYF. DNA for the CDR3: TGCGCCAGCAGCTTGAAGGTGGGGGACTCCCGCTACGAGCAGTACTTC.